These 17 T cell receptor beta chains share one sample of origin, sequenced in a study of siplizumab effects on memory and regulatory T cells. Clones were sequenced by immunoSEQ multiplex PCR, and TCRdb holds only the in-frame ones, with some missing. This sample has approximately 100,000 clones, with over 85% found just once. Material: non-Treg CD4+ T cells sorted from blood. The receptors were sampled from a human donor in good health.

This rearrangement joins TRBV4-1 to TRBJ2-5, with D tentatively TRBD2 (7 bases). V was trimmed by 4 bases and J by 1 base, leaving 10 bases between them. This CDR3 is built from 14 residues. Germline lookup yields CDR1 MGHRA and CDR2 YSYEKL. In DNA, the CDR3 is TGCGCCAGCAGCCCGGGGGGCTTCCAAGAGACCCAGTACTTC. Amino acid sequence: CASSPGGFQETQYF.

The CDR3 bases are TGTGCCAGCAGTTCTGCTGGGACCGGGGCTTTCTTT. Residues: CASSSAGTGAFF. The chain has TRBV6-5 and TRBJ1-1; possible D gene TRBD1, 5 bases. Trimming cost V 4 bases and J 11 bases, with 14 bases left between them. The CDR3 has 12 residues. Per the germline V gene, CDR1 is MNHEY and CDR2 is SVGAGI.

V usage is TRBV7-7 and J usage is TRBJ1-3; 11 bases align to TRBD1. The CDR3 is 15 amino acids. V shed 5 bases, J shed 4 bases, and the junction held 4 bases outside the gene matches. Germline CDR1 is SSHAT and CDR2 is FNYEAQ (reference sequence). CDR3 in amino acids: CASSRDRGTGNTIYF. The DNA for the CDR3 is TGTGCCAGCAGCCGGGACAGGGGGACAGGAAACACCATATATTTT.

The genes are TRBV18 and TRBJ2-1; possible D gene TRBD1, 7 bases. The V gene lost 3 bases and the J gene lost 3 bases, with 21 bases spanning the gap. Germline V gene sequence: CDR1 KGHSH, CDR2 LQKENI. This CDR3 comprises 18 residues. CDR3 residues: CASSPPLQGGDLYNEQFF. The CDR3 DNA sequence: TGTGCCAGCTCACCTCCGCTCCAGGGGGGAGATCTCTACAATGAGCAGTTCTTC.

The rearrangement links TRBV11-3 to TRBJ2-5, with D maybe TRBD2 (5 bases). CDR1 SGHNT and CDR2 YENEEA come from the germline V gene. The germline V and J ends were trimmed by 1 base and 5 bases, with 8 bases remaining between them. There are 13 residues in the CDR3. DNA of the CDR3: TGTGCCAGCAGCTTAGGGGGAGTTGAGACCCAGTACTTC. Its protein is CASSLGGVETQYF.

A few counts support this clone. V gene TRBV10-1 combines with J gene TRBJ2-7; D gene unclear. Trimming stripped 2 bases from V and 5 bases from J, with 13 bases between. Germline V gives CDR1 WNHNN, CDR2 SYGVQD (reference sequence). The CDR3 length is 14 residues. This chain's CDR3 is CASSEELGSHEQYF. CDR3 bases: TGCGCCAGCAGTGAGGAGTTGGGCAGTCACGAGCAGTACTTC.

J is TRBJ1-6 and V is TRBV15; a weak D match, TRBD1 (5 bases). CDR1 and CDR2 (germline): LNHNV, YYDKDF (reference sequence). This CDR3 contains 18 residues. V lost 5 bases and J lost 0, with 17 bases in between. CDR3 coding DNA: TGTGCCACCAGCCCCCTCCACAGGCCGAGCTCCTATAATTCACCCCTCCACTTT. Translating it yields CATSPLHRPSSYNSPLHF.

The chain couples TRBV18 to TRBJ2-1; TRBD1 is a possible D gene (6 bases). CDR1 KGHSH and CDR2 LQKENI come from the germline V gene. V dropped 6 bases and J dropped 8 bases, with 14 bases sitting between them. The CDR3 totals 13 residues. CDR3 sequence reads: CASSRTGLDEQFF. The CDR3 DNA is TGTGCCAGCTCGCGAACAGGGCTGGATGAGCAGTTCTTC.

The chain links TRBV30 to TRBJ1-4; 9 bases map to TRBD1. CDR3 length equals 12 residues. Trimming took 2 bases from V and 11 from J; bases not matched to a gene: 3. Germline CDR1 is GTSNPN and CDR2 is SVGIG (reference sequence). Written as DNA, the CDR3 is TGTGCCTGGAGTACAGGGGGCGAGAAACTGTTTTTT. Amino acids: CAWSTGGEKLFF.

This clone was detected only once. This chain connects TRBV25-1 to TRBJ1-6; possibly TRBD1 for D (6 bases). There are 14 residues in the CDR3. Germline CDR1 and CDR2: MGHDK and SYGVNS. The V gene lost 3 bases and the J gene lost 6 bases, with 9 bases spanning the gap. The CDR3 loop reads CASSDRGINSPLHF. In nucleotides, the CDR3 is TGTGCCAGCAGTGACAGGGGAATTAATTCACCCCTCCACTTT.

The rearrangement uses TRBV7-9 and TRBJ1-2; 8 nucleotides line up with TRBD1. Germline V gives CDR1 SEHNR, CDR2 FQNEAQ (reference sequence). The CDR3 is made up of 13 amino acids. V trimming: 5 bases; J trimming: 4 bases; junction bases outside the gene matches: 3. CDR3 coding DNA: TGTGCCAGCAGCCTACAGGGGGGCTATGGCTACACCTTC. As protein: CASSLQGGYGYTF. The full variable domain, completed using reference TRBV7-9 and TRBJ1-2, is DTGVSQNPRHKITKRGQNVTFRCDPISEHNRLYWYRQTLGQGPEFLTYFQNEAQLEKSRLLSDRFSAERPKGSFSTLEIQRTEQGDSAMYLCASSLQGGYGYTFGSGTRLTVV.

The V and J genes are TRBV7-3 and TRBJ2-1; D unclear. With 0 bases removed from V and 3 bases from J, the gap between germline ends came to 6 bases. This CDR3 comprises 14 residues. Germline CDR1 reads SGHTA; CDR2 reads FQGTGA. The CDR3 region is CASSLTGDYNEQFF. CDR3 bases: TGTGCCAGCAGCTTAACTGGGGACTACAATGAGCAGTTCTTC.

The chain has TRBV5-6 and TRBJ1-2; 7 positions match TRBD1. V lost 3 bases to trimming and J lost 5 bases; unmatched junction nucleotides: 4. In germline, CDR1 is SGHDT, CDR2 YYEEEE. This CDR3 is built from 13 residues. CDR3 residues: CASSSRDRYGYTF. The CDR3 nucleotides are TGTGCCAGCAGCTCCCGGGACAGATATGGCTACACCTTC.

The count of this clone is one. The chain couples TRBV10-3 to TRBJ2-5; maybe TRBD2 (7 bases). The CDR3 spans 14 residues. V lost 11 bases and J lost 4, with 20 bases in between. Germline assignment: CDR1 ENHRY and CDR2 SYGVKD. Written as DNA, the CDR3 is TGTGCCGTCGCCGAGGGGGGGGGAAGAGAGACCCAGTACTTC. This encodes CAVAEGGGRETQYF.

The J gene is TRBJ2-7, the V gene TRBV9; TRBD2 matches at 11 bases. The CDR3 sequence is 16 residues long. Germline CDR1 SGDLS, CDR2 YYNGEE. V shed 0 bases, J shed 0 bases, and the junction held 2 bases outside the gene matches. As DNA, the CDR3 is TGTGCCAGCAGCGTAGTCGGGACTAGCGGCTCCTACGAGCAGTACTTC. Residues: CASSVVGTSGSYEQYF.

The V gene is TRBV10-3, the J gene TRBJ2-3; 11 positions match TRBD1. This CDR3 is 16 amino acids long. With 2 bases clipped from V and 3 bases from J, the junction kept 4 bases outside the gene matches. Germline V CDR1 and CDR2: ENHRY, SYGVKD. The CDR3 DNA reads TGTGCCATCAGTGAGAGAGGGACAGGGGGAACAGATACGCAGTATTTT. It translates to CAISERGTGGTDTQYF.

This chain connects TRBV5-1 to TRBJ1-1; D call uncertain. V gave up 4 bases and J gave up 2 bases, with 12 bases separating them. The CDR3 loop spans 14 amino acids. Looked up from germline, CDR1 is SGHRS and CDR2 is YFSETQ. The CDR3 DNA follows: TGCGCCAGCAGCATACGGACGATCAACACTGAAGCTTTCTTT. Protein: CASSIRTINTEAFF.